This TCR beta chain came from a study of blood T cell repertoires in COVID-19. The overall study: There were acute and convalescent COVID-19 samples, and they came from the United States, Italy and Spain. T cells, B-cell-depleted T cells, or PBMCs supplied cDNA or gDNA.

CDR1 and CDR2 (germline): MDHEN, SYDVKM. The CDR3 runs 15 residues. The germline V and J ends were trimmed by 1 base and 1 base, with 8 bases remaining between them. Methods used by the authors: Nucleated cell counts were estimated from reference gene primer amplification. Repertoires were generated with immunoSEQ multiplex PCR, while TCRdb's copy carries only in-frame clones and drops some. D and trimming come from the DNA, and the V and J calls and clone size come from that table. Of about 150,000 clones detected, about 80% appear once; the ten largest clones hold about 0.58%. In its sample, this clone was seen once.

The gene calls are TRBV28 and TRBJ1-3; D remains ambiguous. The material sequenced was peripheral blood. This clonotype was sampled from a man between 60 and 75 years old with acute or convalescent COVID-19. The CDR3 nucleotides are TGTGCCAGCAGTTTATTGGCAGGTTCTGGAAACACCATATATTTT. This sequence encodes CASSLLAGSGNTIYF.